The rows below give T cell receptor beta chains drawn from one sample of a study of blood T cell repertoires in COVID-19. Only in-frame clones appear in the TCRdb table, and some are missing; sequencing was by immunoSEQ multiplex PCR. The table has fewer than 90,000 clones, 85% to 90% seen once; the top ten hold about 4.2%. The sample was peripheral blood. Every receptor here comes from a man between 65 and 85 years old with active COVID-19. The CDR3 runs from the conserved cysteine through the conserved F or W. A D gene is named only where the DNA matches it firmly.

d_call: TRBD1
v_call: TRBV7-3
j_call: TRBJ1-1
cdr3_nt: TGTGCCAGCAGCTTATCAGGGGGGAGCACTGAAGCTTTCTTT
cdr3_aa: CASSLSGGSTEAFF

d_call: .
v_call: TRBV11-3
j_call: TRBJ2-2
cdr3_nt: TGTGCCAGCAGCTTAGGCGGTACGAACACCGGGGAGCTGTTTTTT
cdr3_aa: CASSLGGTNTGELFF

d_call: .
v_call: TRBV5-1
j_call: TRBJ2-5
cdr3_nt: TGCGCCAGCAGCTTGGTACCCACTAGCAGGGAGACCCAGTACTTC
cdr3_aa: CASSLVPTSRETQYF

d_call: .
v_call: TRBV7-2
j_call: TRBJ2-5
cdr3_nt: TGTGCCAGCAGCCGCGGGGTGATATCTCCCCCGTACTTC
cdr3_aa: CASSRGVISPPYF

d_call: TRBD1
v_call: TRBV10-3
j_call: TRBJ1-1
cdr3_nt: TGTGCCATCAGTGGGCGACAGGGGGCCCTTGGGACTGAAGCTTTCTTT
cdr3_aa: CAISGRQGALGTEAFF

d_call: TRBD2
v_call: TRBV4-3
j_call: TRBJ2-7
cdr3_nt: TGCGCCAGCAGTGATAAGGGCGGGAGGACGCGGCAGTACTTC
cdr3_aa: CASSDKGGRTRQYF

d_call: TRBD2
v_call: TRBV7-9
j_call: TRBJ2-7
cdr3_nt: TGTGCCCTCGATCCTCCGGGGGGGAACTCCTACGAGCAGTACTTC
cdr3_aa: CALDPPGGNSYEQYF

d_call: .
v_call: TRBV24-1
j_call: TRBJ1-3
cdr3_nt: TGTGCCACCCCACCCGGGCAGGGGCCTAGAGGAAACACCATATATTTT
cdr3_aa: CATPPGQGPRGNTIYF

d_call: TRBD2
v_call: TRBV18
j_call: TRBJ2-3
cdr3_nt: TGTGCCAGCTCACCACTAGGTAGCGGGAGTCCAGATACGCAGTATTTT
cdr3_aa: CASSPLGSGSPDTQYF

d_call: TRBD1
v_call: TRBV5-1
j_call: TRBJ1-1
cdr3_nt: TGCGCCAGCAGCCCCACAGGGGAGGAGAACACTGAAGCTTTCTTT
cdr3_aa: CASSPTGEENTEAFF

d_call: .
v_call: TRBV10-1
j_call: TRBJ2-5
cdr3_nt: TGCGCCAGCAGTGACGTTGAGCAAGAGACCCAGTACTTC
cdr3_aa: CASSDVEQETQYF

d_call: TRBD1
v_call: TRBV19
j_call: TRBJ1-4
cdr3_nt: TGTGCCAGTAGTGAGGGGACAGGGTCCGAAAAACTGTTTTTT
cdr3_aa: CASSEGTGSEKLFF

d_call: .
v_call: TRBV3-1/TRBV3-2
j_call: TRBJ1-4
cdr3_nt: TGTGCCAGCAGCCAGGGGGCCACTAATGAAAAACTGTTTTTT
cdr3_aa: CASSQGATNEKLFF

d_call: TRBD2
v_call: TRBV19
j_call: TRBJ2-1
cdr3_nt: TGTGCCAGTAGTGCCAGACTAGCGGGAGTCTGGTTCTTC
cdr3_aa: CASSARLAGVWFF

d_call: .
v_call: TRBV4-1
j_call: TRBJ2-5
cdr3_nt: TGCGCCAGCAGCCAAGCGGTCCCAGAGACCCAGTACTTC
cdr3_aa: CASSQAVPETQYF

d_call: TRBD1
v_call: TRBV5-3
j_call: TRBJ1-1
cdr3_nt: TGTGCCAGAAGCTTGGGAGGGGGCGCGGGGACTGAAGCTTTCTTT
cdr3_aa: CARSLGGGAGTEAFF

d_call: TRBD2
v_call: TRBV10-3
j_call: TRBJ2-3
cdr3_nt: TGTGCCATCAGTGAGACTAGCGGGAGCATGGATACGCAGTATTTT
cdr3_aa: CAISETSGSMDTQYF

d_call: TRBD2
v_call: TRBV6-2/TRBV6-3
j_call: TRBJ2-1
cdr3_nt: TGTGCCAGCAGTTACGCGGGAGCCTCCTACAATGAGCAGTTCTTC
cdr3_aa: CASSYAGASYNEQFF

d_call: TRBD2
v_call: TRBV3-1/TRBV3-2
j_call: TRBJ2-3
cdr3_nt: TGTGCCAGCCCACCGGCAGCGGGGGCGGATACGCAGTATTTT
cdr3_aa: CASPPAAGADTQYF

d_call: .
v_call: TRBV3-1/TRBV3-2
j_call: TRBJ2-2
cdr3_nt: TGTGCCAGCAGCCAGGGCCCGAACACCGGGGAGCTGTTTTTT
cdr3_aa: CASSQGPNTGELFF